This T cell receptor beta chain comes out of a study of T cell repertoires in ileal Crohn's disease. Looking at the study overall: Thiopurines (about twelve) or anti-TNF agents (approximately 20) were given postoperatively to about half. Points from the study as a whole: Compared with non-smokers, active smokers at surgery showed more clonal expansions. Endoscopic recurrence occurred in every patient whose clonality exceeded 26.8%.

In regard to this clone: Its specificity is unknown.

Sequencing used immunoSEQ multiplex PCR; TCRdb keeps in-frame clones, though not all of them. The data show about 62,000 clones, 70% to 90% seen once. The sample's time point: neoterminal ileum biopsy at postoperative endoscopy, about 6 months after surgery. The sequencing input was ileal tissue. The TCR originated in an adult with Crohn's disease.

CDR3 nucleotide sequence: TGTGCCAGCAGTTTAGGGCAGGGTGGCGATGAGCAGTTCTTC. Protein sequence: CASSLGQGGDEQFF. The J gene is TRBJ2-1, the V gene TRBV28; a weak D match, TRBD1 (5 bases). CDR1 and CDR2 from the germline V gene are MDHEN and SYDVKM. Deletions cut 2 bases from V and 8 bases from J, with 13 bases between. The length of the CDR3 is 14 residues.